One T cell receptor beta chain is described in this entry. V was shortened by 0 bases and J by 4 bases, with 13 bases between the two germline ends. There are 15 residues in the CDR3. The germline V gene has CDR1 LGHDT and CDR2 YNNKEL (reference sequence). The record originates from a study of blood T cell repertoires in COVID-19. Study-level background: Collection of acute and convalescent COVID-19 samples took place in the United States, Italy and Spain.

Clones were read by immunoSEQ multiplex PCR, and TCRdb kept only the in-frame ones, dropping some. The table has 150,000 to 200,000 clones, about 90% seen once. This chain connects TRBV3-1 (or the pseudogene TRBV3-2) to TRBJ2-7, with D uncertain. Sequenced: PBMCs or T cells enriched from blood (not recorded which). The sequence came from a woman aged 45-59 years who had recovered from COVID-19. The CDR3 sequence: CASSQDAASRYEQYF. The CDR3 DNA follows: TGTGCCAGCAGCCAAGACGCGGCTAGTCGGTACGAGCAGTACTTC.